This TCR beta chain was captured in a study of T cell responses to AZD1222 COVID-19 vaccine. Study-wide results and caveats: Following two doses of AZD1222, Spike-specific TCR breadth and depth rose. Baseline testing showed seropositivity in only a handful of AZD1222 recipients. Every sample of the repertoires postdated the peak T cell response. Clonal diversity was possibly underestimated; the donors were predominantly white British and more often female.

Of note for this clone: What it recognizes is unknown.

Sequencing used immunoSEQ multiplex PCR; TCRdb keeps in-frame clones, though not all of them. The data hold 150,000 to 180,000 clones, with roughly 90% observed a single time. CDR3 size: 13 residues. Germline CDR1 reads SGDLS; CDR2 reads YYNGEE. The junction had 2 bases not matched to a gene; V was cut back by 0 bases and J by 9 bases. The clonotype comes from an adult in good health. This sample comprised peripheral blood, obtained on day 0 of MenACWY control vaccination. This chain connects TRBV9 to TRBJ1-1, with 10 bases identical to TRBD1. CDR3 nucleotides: TGTGCCAGCAGCGTAGCAGACAGGGGGCAAGCTTTCTTT. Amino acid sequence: CASSVADRGQAFF.